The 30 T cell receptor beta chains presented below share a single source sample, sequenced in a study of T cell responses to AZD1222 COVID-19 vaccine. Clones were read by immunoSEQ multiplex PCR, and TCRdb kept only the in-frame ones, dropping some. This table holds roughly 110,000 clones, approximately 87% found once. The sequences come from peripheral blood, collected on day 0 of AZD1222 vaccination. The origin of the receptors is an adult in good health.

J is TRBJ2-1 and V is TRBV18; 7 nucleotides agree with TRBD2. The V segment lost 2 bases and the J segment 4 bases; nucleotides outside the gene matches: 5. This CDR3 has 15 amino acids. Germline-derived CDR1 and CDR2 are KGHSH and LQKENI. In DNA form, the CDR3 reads TGTGCCAGCTCACCAGGATACGGGGGGTACAATGAGCAGTTCTTC. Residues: CASSPGYGGYNEQFF.

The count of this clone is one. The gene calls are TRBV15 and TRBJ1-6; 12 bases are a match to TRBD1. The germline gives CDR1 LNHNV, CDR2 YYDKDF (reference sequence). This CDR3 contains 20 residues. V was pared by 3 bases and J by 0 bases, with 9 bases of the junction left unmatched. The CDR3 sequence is CATSSPRDRGRISYNSPLHF. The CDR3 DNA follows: TGTGCCACCAGCAGTCCCCGGGACAGGGGGCGTATCTCCTATAATTCACCCCTCCACTTT.

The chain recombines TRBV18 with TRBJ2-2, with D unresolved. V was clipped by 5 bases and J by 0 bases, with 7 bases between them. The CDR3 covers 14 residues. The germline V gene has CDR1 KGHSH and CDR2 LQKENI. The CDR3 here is CASSGTANTGELFF. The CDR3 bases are TGTGCCAGCTCAGGCACAGCGAACACCGGGGAGCTGTTTTTT.

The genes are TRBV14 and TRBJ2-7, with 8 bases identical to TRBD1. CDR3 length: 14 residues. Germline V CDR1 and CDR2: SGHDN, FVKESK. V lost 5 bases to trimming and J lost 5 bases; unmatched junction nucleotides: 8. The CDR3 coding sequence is TGTGCCAGCAGCGGGCGGACAGGGCTGGACGAGCAGTACTTC. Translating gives CASSGRTGLDEQYF.

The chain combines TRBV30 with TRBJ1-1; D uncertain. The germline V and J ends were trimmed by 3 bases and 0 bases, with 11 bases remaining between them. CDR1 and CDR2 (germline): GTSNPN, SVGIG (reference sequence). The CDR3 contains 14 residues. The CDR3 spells CAWRRATLNTEAFF. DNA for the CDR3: TGTGCCTGGAGGAGAGCTACCCTGAACACTGAAGCTTTCTTT.

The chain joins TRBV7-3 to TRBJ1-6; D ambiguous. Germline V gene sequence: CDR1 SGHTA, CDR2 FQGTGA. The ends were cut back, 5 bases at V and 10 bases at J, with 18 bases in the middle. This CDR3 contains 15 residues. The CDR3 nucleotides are TGTGCCAGCAGCGAAGGTGCGGGGAATGCGTCACCCCTCCACTTT. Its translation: CASSEGAGNASPLHF.

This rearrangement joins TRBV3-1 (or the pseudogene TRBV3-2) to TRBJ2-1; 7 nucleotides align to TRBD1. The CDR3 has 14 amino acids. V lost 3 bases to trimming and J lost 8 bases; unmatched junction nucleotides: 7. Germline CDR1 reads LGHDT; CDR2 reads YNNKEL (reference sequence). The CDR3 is CASSHGLGGDEQFF. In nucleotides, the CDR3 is TGTGCCAGCAGCCACGGGTTAGGGGGCGATGAGCAGTTCTTC.

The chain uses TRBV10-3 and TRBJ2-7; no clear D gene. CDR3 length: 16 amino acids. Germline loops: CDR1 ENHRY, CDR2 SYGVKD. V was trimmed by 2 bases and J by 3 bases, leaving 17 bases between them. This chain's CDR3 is CAISEPDRGRSYEQYF. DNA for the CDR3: TGTGCCATCAGTGAGCCGGACCGAGGAAGGAGCTACGAGCAGTACTTC.

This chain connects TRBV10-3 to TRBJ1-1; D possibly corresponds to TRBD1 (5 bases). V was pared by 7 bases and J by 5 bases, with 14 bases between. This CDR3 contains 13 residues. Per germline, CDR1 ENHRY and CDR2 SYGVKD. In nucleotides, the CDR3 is TGTGCCATCATGGGACGGGAGGGGACTGAAGCTTTCTTT. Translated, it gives CAIMGREGTEAFF.

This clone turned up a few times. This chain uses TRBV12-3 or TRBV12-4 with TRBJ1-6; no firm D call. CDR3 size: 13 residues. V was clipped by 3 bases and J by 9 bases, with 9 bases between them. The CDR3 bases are TGTGCCAGCAGTTTGAACGGAGTTTCACCCCTCCACTTT. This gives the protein CASSLNGVSPLHF.

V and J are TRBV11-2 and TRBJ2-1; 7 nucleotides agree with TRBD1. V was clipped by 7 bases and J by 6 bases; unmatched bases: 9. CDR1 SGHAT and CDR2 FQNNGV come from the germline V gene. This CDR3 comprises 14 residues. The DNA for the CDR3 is TGTGCCAGCAAAGGACAGGCCGAAATCAATGAGCAGTTCTTC. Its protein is CASKGQAEINEQFF.

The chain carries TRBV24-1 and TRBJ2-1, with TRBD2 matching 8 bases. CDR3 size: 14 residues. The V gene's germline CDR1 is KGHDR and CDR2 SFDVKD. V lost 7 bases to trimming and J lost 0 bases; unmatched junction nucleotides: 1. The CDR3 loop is CATRSGSSYNEQFF. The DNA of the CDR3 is TGTGCCACCAGGAGCGGGAGCTCCTACAATGAGCAGTTCTTC.

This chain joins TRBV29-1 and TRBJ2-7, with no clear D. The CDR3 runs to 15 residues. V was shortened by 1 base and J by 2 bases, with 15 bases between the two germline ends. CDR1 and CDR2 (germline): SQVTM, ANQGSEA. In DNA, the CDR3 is TGCAGCGTTGAAGTGTCTGTGGGCCTCCCCTACGAGCAGTACTTC. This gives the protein CSVEVSVGLPYEQYF.

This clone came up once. The CDR3 nucleotides read TGTGCCAGCAGCGTAGGAGAAGCGCGGGGCCAAGAGACCCAGTACTTC. Amino acid sequence: CASSVGEARGQETQYF. The chain combines TRBV9 with TRBJ2-5; a weak D match, TRBD2 (6 bases). V lost 0 bases and J lost 1, with 13 bases in between. The germline V gene encodes CDR1 SGDLS and CDR2 YYNGEE. The length of the CDR3 is 16 residues.

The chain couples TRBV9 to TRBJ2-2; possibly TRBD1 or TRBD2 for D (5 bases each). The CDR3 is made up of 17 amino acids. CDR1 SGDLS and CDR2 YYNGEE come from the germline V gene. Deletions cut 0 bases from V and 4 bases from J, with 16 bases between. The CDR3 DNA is TGTGCCAGCAGCGTAGCGCTAGCAGGGATACCCACCGGGGAGCTGTTTTTT. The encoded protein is CASSVALAGIPTGELFF.

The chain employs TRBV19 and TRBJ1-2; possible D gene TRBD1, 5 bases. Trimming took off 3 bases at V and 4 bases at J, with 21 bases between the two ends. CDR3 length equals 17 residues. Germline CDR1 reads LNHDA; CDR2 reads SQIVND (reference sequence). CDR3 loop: CASSIGARSFLSYGYTF. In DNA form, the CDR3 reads TGTGCCAGTAGTATTGGGGCCAGGTCCTTCCTCAGCTATGGCTACACCTTC.

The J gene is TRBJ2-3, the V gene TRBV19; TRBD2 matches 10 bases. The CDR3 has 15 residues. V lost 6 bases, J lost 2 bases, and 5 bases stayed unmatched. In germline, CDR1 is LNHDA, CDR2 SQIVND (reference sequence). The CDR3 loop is CASSTAGGLTDTQYF. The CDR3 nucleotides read TGTGCCAGTAGCACAGCGGGAGGGCTCACAGATACGCAGTATTTT. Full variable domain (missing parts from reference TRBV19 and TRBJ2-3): DGGITQSPKYLFRKEGQNVTLSCEQNLNHDAMYWYRQDPGQGLRLIYYSQIVNDFQKGDIAEGYSVSREKKESFPLTVTSAQKNPTAFYLCASSTAGGLTDTQYFGPGTRLTVL.

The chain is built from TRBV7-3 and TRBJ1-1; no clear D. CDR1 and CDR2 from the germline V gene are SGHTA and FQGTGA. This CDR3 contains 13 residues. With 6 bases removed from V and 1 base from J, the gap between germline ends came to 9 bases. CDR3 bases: TGTGCCAGCAGGCAACAGCCGAACACTGAAGCTTTCTTT. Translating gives CASRQQPNTEAFF.

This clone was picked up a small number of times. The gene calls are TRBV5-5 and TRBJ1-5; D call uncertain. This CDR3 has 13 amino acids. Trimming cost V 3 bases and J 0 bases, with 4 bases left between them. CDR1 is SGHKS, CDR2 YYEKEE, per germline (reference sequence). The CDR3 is CASSSHSNQPQHF. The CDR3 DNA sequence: TGTGCCAGCAGCTCCCATAGCAATCAGCCCCAGCATTTT.

CDR3 amino acids: CASQGGDGYTF. The DNA of the CDR3 is TGTGCCAGCCAAGGGGGAGATGGCTACACCTTC. The V and J genes are TRBV6-5 and TRBJ1-2; TRBD1 is a possible D gene (6 bases). CDR1 is MNHEY, CDR2 SVGAGI, per germline. The V end was cut by 8 bases, the J end by 6 bases, with 10 bases between. This CDR3 has 11 amino acids.

The chain's CDR3 is CATGRGATNEKLFF. The CDR3 DNA sequence: TGTGCCACGGGGAGGGGTGCAACTAATGAAAAACTGTTTTTT. This chain uses TRBV24-1 with TRBJ1-4, with a tentative D call TRBD1 (5 bases). This CDR3 is 14 amino acids long. With 10 bases removed from V and 0 bases from J, the gap between germline ends came to 11 bases. CDR1 KGHDR and CDR2 SFDVKD come from the germline V gene.

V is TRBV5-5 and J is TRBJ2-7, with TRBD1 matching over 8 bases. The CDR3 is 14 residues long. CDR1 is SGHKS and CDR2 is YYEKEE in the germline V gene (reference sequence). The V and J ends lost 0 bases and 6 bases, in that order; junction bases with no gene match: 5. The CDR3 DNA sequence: TGTGCCAGCAGCTTGGCGTCAGGGGGCTCCGAGCAGTACTTC. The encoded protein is CASSLASGGSEQYF.

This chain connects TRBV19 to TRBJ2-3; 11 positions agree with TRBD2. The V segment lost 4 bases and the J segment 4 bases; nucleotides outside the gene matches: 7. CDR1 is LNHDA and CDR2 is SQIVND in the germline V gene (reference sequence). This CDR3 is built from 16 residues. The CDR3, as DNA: TGTGCCAGTAGTACCCGGGGTAGCGGGAGGGCAGATACGCAGTATTTT. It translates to CASSTRGSGRADTQYF. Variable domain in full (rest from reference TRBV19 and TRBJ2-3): DGGITQSPKYLFRKEGQNVTLSCEQNLNHDAMYWYRQDPGQGLRLIYYSQIVNDFQKGDIAEGYSVSREKKESFPLTVTSAQKNPTAFYLCASSTRGSGRADTQYFGPGTRLTVL.

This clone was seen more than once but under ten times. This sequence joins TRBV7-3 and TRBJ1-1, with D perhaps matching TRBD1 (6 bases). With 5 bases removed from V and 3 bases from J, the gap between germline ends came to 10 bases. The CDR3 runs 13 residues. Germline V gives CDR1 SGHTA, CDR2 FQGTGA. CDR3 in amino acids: CASSNREDTEAFF. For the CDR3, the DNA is TGTGCCAGCAGCAACAGGGAGGACACTGAAGCTTTCTTT.

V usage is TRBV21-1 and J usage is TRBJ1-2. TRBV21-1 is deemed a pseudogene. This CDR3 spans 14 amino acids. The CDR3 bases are TGTGCCAGCAGCAAAAAGCGGGGAATCTATGGCTACACCTTC. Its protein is CASSKKRGIYGYTF.

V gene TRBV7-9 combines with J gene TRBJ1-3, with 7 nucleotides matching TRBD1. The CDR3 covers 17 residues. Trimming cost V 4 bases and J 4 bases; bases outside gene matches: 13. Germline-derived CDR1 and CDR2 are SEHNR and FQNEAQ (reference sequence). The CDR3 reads CASSSLRTGLFGNTIYF. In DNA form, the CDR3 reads TGTGCCAGCAGCTCCCTGCGGACAGGACTTTTCGGAAACACCATATATTTT. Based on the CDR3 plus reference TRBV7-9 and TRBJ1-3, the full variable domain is DTGVSQNPRHKITKRGQNVTFRCDPISEHNRLYWYRQTLGQGPEFLTYFQNEAQLEKSRLLSDRFSAERPKGSFSTLEIQRTEQGDSAMYLCASSSLRTGLFGNTIYFGEGSWLTVV.

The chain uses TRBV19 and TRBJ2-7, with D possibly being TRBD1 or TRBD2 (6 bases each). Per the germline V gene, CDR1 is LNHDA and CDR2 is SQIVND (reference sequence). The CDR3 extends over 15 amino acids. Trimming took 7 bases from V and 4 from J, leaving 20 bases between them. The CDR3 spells CASNPRGGGGYEQYF. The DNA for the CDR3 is TGTGCCAGTAACCCACGCGGAGGGGGTGGGTACGAGCAGTACTTC.

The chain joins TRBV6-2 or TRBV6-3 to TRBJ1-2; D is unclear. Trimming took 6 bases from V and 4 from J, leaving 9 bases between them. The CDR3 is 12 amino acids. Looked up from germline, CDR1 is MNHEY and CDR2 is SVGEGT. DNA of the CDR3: TGTGCCAGCAGCCCGGAAGCCTATGGCTACACCTTC. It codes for CASSPEAYGYTF.

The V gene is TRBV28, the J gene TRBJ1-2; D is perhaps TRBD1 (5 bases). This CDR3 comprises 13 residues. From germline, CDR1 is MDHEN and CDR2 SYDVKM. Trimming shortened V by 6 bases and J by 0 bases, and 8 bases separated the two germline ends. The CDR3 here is CASSSGTNYGYTF. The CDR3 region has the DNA TGTGCCAGCAGCTCAGGGACTAACTATGGCTACACCTTC.

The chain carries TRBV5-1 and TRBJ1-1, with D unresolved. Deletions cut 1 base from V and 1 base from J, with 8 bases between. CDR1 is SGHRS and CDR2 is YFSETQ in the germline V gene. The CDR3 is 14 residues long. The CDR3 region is CASSLSPSNTEAFF. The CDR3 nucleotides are TGCGCCAGCAGCTTGAGTCCTTCGAACACTGAAGCTTTCTTT.